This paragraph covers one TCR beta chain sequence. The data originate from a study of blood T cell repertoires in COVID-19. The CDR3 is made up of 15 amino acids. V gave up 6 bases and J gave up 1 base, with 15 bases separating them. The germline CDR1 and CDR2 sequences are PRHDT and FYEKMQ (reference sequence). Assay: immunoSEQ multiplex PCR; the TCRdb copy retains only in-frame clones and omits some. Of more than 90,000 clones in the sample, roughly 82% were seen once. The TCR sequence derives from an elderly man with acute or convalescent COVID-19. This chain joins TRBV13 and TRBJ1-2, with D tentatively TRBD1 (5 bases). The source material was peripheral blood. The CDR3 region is CASSRFDSVNYGYTF. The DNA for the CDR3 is TGTGCCAGCAGTCGTTTCGACAGCGTTAACTATGGCTACACCTTC.